The next 10 T cell receptor beta chains were all read from a single sample in a study of blood T cell repertoires in COVID-19. Libraries were prepared by immunoSEQ multiplex PCR; TCRdb keeps only in-frame clonotypes and omits some of them. The sample records 350,000 to 400,000 clones, approximately 87% being singletons. The sample consisted of PBMCs or T cells enriched from blood (not recorded which). The receptor set was obtained from a man between 40 and 49 years old in a cohort exposed to, infected with or recovered from COVID-19 (not recorded which).

This chain links TRBV7-8 with TRBJ2-7; tentatively, D is TRBD2 (5 bases). Germline-derived CDR1 and CDR2 are SGHVS and FQNEAQ. The CDR3 consists of 13 residues. Trimming removed 3 bases from V and 1 base from J, with 7 bases in between. The CDR3 DNA reads TGTGCCAGCAGCTTTGAGGGATCCTACGAGCAGTACTTC. It specifies CASSFEGSYEQYF.

The chain recombines TRBV27 with TRBJ2-3; D is perhaps TRBD2 (6 bases). The V gene's germline CDR1 is MNHEY and CDR2 SMNVEV (reference sequence). V lost 2 bases, J lost 0 bases, and 6 bases lay in between. This CDR3 is built from 14 residues. The CDR3 DNA sequence: TGTGCCAGCAGTTTAGCGGGAAGCACAGATACGCAGTATTTT. This encodes CASSLAGSTDTQYF.

Only one count was recorded for this clone. This chain links TRBV18 with TRBJ1-4; weak D call: TRBD1 (5 bases). CDR1 is KGHSH, CDR2 LQKENI, per germline. The CDR3 contains 15 residues. Deletions cut 3 bases from V and 4 bases from J, with 12 bases between. This chain's CDR3 is CASSPPTGFNEKLFF. The CDR3 DNA follows: TGTGCCAGCTCACCTCCAACAGGTTTTAATGAAAAACTGTTTTTT.

V gene TRBV11-2 combines with J gene TRBJ2-2; TRBD1 matches 10 bases. The CDR3 is 16 amino acids. Germline assignment: CDR1 SGHAT and CDR2 FQNNGV. V gave up 4 bases and J gave up 1 base; unmatched junction bases: 3. CDR3 nucleotide sequence: TGTGCCAGCAGCTCCTGGGACAGGGGGAACACCGGGGAGCTGTTTTTT. Its translation: CASSSWDRGNTGELFF.

The rearrangement uses TRBV15 and TRBJ2-5, with D perhaps TRBD2 (5 bases). The germline gives CDR1 LNHNV, CDR2 YYDKDF (reference sequence). Trimming took 0 bases from V and 5 from J, leaving 13 bases between them. The CDR3 covers 15 residues. This CDR3 reads CATSRDTGVGETQYF. Here the CDR3 DNA reads TGTGCCACCAGCAGAGACACCGGGGTGGGGGAGACCCAGTACTTC. Supplemented by reference TRBV15 and TRBJ2-5, the full variable domain reads DAMVIQNPRYQVTQFGKPVTLSCSQTLNHNVMYWYQQKSSQAPKLLFHYYDKDFNNEADTPDNFQSRRPNTSFCFLDIRSPGLGDTAMYLCATSRDTGVGETQYFGPGTRLLVL.

Comments on this clone: The sample contains more than one DNA sequence encoding this CDR3. The chain joins TRBV5-1 to TRBJ2-5; 8 positions match TRBD1. Germline CDR1 is SGHRS and CDR2 is YFSETQ. CDR3 size: 14 residues. V shed 3 bases, J shed 5 bases, and the junction held 6 bases outside the gene matches. In DNA, the CDR3 is TGCGCCAGCAGCTCCGGACAGGGTCTTGAGACCCAGTACTTC. This sequence encodes CASSSGQGLETQYF.

The CDR3 DNA follows: TGTGCCGCAACGGGGGGCTCCAATCAGCCCCAGCATTTT. Its protein is CAATGGSNQPQHF. The rearrangement uses TRBV19 and TRBJ1-5, with TRBD1 as a possible D gene (6 bases). The V end lost 11 bases, the J end lost 3 bases, and 14 bases lay between the germline ends. The CDR3 length is 13 residues. Germline V gene sequence: CDR1 LNHDA, CDR2 SQIVND (reference sequence). Full variable domain (missing parts from reference TRBV19 and TRBJ1-5): DGGITQSPKYLFRKEGQNVTLSCEQNLNHDAMYWYRQDPGQGLRLIYYSQIVNDFQKGDIAEGYSVSREKKESFPLTVTSAQKNPTAFYLCAATGGSNQPQHFGDGTRLSIL.

The chain employs TRBV7-8 and TRBJ1-6; 10 bases match TRBD1. J gave up 11 bases and V 2 bases, and 12 bases lay outside the gene matches. Germline CDR1 reads SGHVS; CDR2 reads FQNEAQ. The CDR3 runs to 17 residues. CDR3 DNA sequence: TGTGCCAGCAGCTTAACCCCCCCCCGGGACAGGGGAGCACCCCTCCACTTT. Translating gives CASSLTPPRDRGAPLHF.

The CDR3 spells CAISERVAPTQYF. The CDR3 DNA sequence: TGTGCCATCAGTGAGCGTGTGGCCCCGACGCAGTATTTT. J is TRBJ2-3 and V is TRBV10-3; D uncertain. The CDR3 is 13 residues long. CDR1 and CDR2 (germline): ENHRY, SYGVKD. The ends were cut back, 2 bases at V and 9 bases at J, with 12 bases in the middle.

This clone was recorded once. The J gene is TRBJ2-2, the V gene TRBV6-6; TRBD1 might be the D (6 bases). This CDR3 is built from 16 residues. Germline V gene sequence: CDR1 MNHNY, CDR2 SVGAGI (reference sequence). The ends were cut back, 0 bases at V and 3 bases at J, with 11 bases in the middle. CDR3 sequence (DNA): TGTGCCAGCAGTTACTCGAGGCAGGGGTACACCGGGGAGCTGTTTTTT. This sequence encodes CASSYSRQGYTGELFF.